The 13 T cell receptor beta chains below come from one sample, sequenced in a study of T-cell memory formation after mild COVID-19. TCRdb analysed the 5' RACE reads with MiXCR anew, one entry per CDR3 protein. The sample holds 65,000 to 90,000 distinct CDR3 sequences, roughly 13% seen once. The sample taken for sequencing was PBMCs or a T cell subset sorted from them (not recorded which). Source of these receptors: a man younger than 35 who had mild COVID-19 (a few samples of this study predate the infection). Cell type and time point are not known.

The V and J genes are TRBV7-9 and TRBJ1-4; D is ambiguous. This CDR3 spans 16 amino acids. The germline V gene encodes CDR1 SEHNR and CDR2 FQNEAQ (reference sequence). The ends were cut back, 1 base at V and 4 bases at J, with 13 bases in the middle. The CDR3 nucleotides are TGTGCCAGCAGCTTAGTATTCGGACGGATTAATGAAAAACTGTTTTTT. Protein sequence: CASSLVFGRINEKLFF. The full variable domain, with the rest looked up from reference TRBV7-9 and TRBJ1-4, is DTGVSQNPRHKITKRGQNVTFRCDPISEHNRLYWYRQTLGQGPEFLTYFQNEAQLEKSRLLSDRFSAERPKGSFSTLEIQRTEQGDSAMYLCASSLVFGRINEKLFFGSGTQLSVL.

The V gene is TRBV7-3, the J gene TRBJ1-6; D is undetermined. Germline assignment: CDR1 SGHTA and CDR2 FQGTGA. The V end was cut by 2 bases, the J end by 6 bases, with 11 bases between. The CDR3 length is 15 residues. The CDR3 loop is CASSLGPSGNSPLHF. The CDR3 DNA reads TGTGCCAGCAGCTTAGGACCGTCCGGTAATTCACCCCTCCACTTT.

The rearrangement joins TRBV12-3 or TRBV12-4 to TRBJ2-5; tentatively, D is TRBD1 (5 bases). Trimming removed 4 bases from V and 2 bases from J, with 8 bases in between. This CDR3 contains 13 residues. The CDR3 protein is CASSYTGQETQYF. CDR3 DNA sequence: TGTGCCAGCAGTTACACAGGTCAAGAGACCCAGTACTTC.

The chain carries TRBV5-1 and TRBJ2-7; the D gene is possibly TRBD2 (7 bases). The CDR3 consists of 15 residues. The germline gives CDR1 SGHRS, CDR2 YFSETQ. V shed 1 base and J shed 2 bases, with 13 bases lying between them. CDR3 DNA: TGCGCCAGCAGCTTGTGGGGGGGGCAGGCCTACGAGCAGTACTTC. It translates to CASSLWGGQAYEQYF.

The chain links TRBV7-9 to TRBJ2-1; tentatively, D is TRBD2 (6 bases). The germline CDR1 and CDR2 sequences are SEHNR and FQNEAQ (reference sequence). The ends were cut back, 4 bases at V and 7 bases at J, with 17 bases in the middle. CDR3 length: 15 residues. The CDR3 protein is CASSSPSAGYNEQFF. CDR3 DNA sequence: TGTGCCAGCAGCTCACCCTCGGCGGGGTATAATGAGCAGTTCTTC.

The chain is built from TRBV4-3 and TRBJ2-3; maybe TRBD2 (5 bases). Germline CDR1 LGHNA, CDR2 YSLEER. V dropped 1 base and J dropped 6 bases, with 8 bases sitting between them. CDR3 length: 13 residues. The CDR3, as DNA: TGCGCCAGCAGCCAAGGGGGAGTGGATACGCAGTATTTT. Translated, it gives CASSQGGVDTQYF.

The CDR3 region has the DNA TGCAGTGCTAGAGGTAGCGGGCAGACGAACACCGGGGAGCTGTTTTTT. Its protein product is CSARGSGQTNTGELFF. The chain is built from TRBV20-1 and TRBJ2-2, with 7 nucleotides matching TRBD2. Germline CDR1 DFQATT, CDR2 SNEGSKA (reference sequence). V shed 1 base, J shed 0 bases, and the junction held 5 bases outside the gene matches. The CDR3 sequence is 16 residues long.

This clonotype was seen many times. The chain joins TRBV20-1 to TRBJ2-7, with TRBD2 as a possible D gene (5 bases). Germline assignment: CDR1 DFQATT and CDR2 SNEGSKA (reference sequence). The CDR3 is 15 amino acids. V lost 3 bases, J lost 0 bases, and 15 bases lay in between. CDR3 coding DNA: TGCAGTGCTAGGGGTCTTACTAGGAGCTCCTACGAGCAGTACTTC. Translated: CSARGLTRSSYEQYF.

V is TRBV4-2 and J is TRBJ2-6; D possibly corresponds to TRBD1 (6 bases). Germline CDR1 LGHNA, CDR2 YNFKEQ. The CDR3 length is 16 residues. V lost 0 bases and J lost 4, with 10 bases in between. In DNA form, the CDR3 reads TGTGCCAGCAGCCAAGAAGCAGGGGACGGGGCCAACGTCCTGACTTTC. Translating gives CASSQEAGDGANVLTF.

This clonotype has only a few counts. The chain is built from TRBV3-1 and TRBJ2-3; D may be TRBD2 (5 bases). This CDR3 spans 15 amino acids. Deletions cut 1 base from V and 2 bases from J, with 10 bases between. Looked up from germline, CDR1 is LGHDT and CDR2 is YNNKEL (reference sequence). The CDR3 here is CASSQVSGDTDTQYF. In DNA form, the CDR3 reads TGTGCCAGCAGCCAAGTGTCCGGGGACACAGATACGCAGTATTTT.

The chain couples TRBV5-1 to TRBJ1-2, with D possibly being TRBD1 (5 bases). CDR1 SGHRS and CDR2 YFSETQ come from the germline V gene. V was shortened by 4 bases and J by 8 bases, with 21 bases between the two germline ends. The CDR3 is 15 amino acids. The CDR3 loop reads CASSPLTAPIQGYTF. The CDR3 DNA reads as TGCGCCAGCAGCCCGCTGACAGCCCCTATACAGGGCTACACCTTC.

The chain uses TRBV9 and TRBJ2-1, with TRBD1 matching over 10 bases. Germline lookup yields CDR1 SGDLS and CDR2 YYNGEE. The CDR3 runs 13 residues. The V and J ends lost 3 bases and 11 bases, in that order; junction bases with no gene match: 5. CDR3 sequence (DNA): TGTGCCAGCAGCGCGACAGGGGGCACCAAGCAGTTCTTC. It encodes CASSATGGTKQFF.

This clonotype has just a few counts. This sequence joins TRBV5-1 and TRBJ2-2; D gene unclear. Germline CDR1 is SGHRS and CDR2 is YFSETQ. The CDR3 is 12 residues long. Between the trimmed V and J ends, which lost 3 bases and 9 bases, there was a span of 9 bases. The CDR3 sequence is CASSYLDRELFF. CDR3 nucleotide sequence: TGCGCCAGCAGCTATCTCGACCGGGAGCTGTTTTTT.